Below, 14 T cell receptor beta chains from the same sample are listed, as sequenced in a study of blood T cells in healthy people across ages. A second PCR, run for roughly 7 to 12 cycles, used a sample-barcoded 5' primer plus a J-beta primer mix. TCRdb called the 5' RACE reads again in MiXCR, with one record for every CDR3 protein. The sample consists of roughly 1,500,000 distinct CDR3 sequences, about 31% of them appearing once. The source material was blood. The receptors come from a woman aged 25 to 39 in good health.

This clonotype was seen only a few times. The chain couples TRBV27 to TRBJ2-7; D is possibly TRBD1 or TRBD2 (5 bases each). The CDR3 sequence is 17 residues long. V lost 3 bases and J 1 base, leaving 19 bases between the germline ends. Germline V gene lookup returns CDR1 MNHEY and CDR2 SMNVEV (reference sequence). The CDR3 nucleotides are TGTGCCAGCAGTTTCGGGGCAGGGAGAAGGGCATCCTACGAGCAGTACTTC. Translating it yields CASSFGAGRRASYEQYF.

The gene calls are TRBV20-1 and TRBJ2-7; TRBD2 aligns across 8 bases. With V trimmed by 4 bases and J by 6 bases, 8 bases remained unmatched. This CDR3 region has 13 residues. The germline gives CDR1 DFQATT, CDR2 SNEGSKA (reference sequence). The CDR3 loop is CSAIQAGVFEQYF. CDR3 DNA sequence: TGCAGTGCTATTCAAGCGGGAGTGTTCGAGCAGTACTTC.

This rearrangement joins TRBV15 to TRBJ1-6; maybe TRBD1 (6 bases). Germline assignment: CDR1 LNHNV and CDR2 YYDKDF (reference sequence). This CDR3 has 15 residues. Trimming shortened V by 1 base and J by 7 bases, and 11 bases separated the two germline ends. CDR3 in amino acids: CATSRAYRENSPLHF. DNA for the CDR3: TGTGCCACCAGCAGAGCGTACAGGGAGAATTCACCCCTCCACTTT.

The chain recombines TRBV4-1 with TRBJ2-3, with 10 bases aligning to TRBD2. Germline V CDR1 and CDR2: MGHRA, YSYEKL. The CDR3 runs to 15 residues. V trimming: 4 bases; J trimming: 5 bases; junction bases outside the gene matches: 6. The CDR3 bases are TGCGCCAGCAGCCTTACTAGCGGGGCGGTAGATACGCAGTATTTT. Protein sequence: CASSLTSGAVDTQYF.

This clonotype was picked up a small number of times. V gene TRBV20-1 combines with J gene TRBJ1-2; D possibly corresponds to TRBD1 (6 bases). Between the trimmed V and J ends, which lost 6 bases and 8 bases, there was a span of 22 bases. Germline loops: CDR1 DFQATT, CDR2 SNEGSKA (reference sequence). The CDR3 is 14 residues long. As DNA, the CDR3 is TGCAGTGCATGGGGGCAGGTCTTTGGAAGCGGCTACACCTTC. Protein: CSAWGQVFGSGYTF.

The chain employs TRBV3-1 and TRBJ1-6; D remains unclear. Trimming shortened V by 2 bases and J by 2 bases, and 10 bases separated the two germline ends. Germline CDR1 and CDR2: LGHDT and YNNKEL (reference sequence). The CDR3 loop spans 16 amino acids. CDR3 protein: CASSQRTGAYNSPLHF. In nucleotides, the CDR3 is TGTGCCAGCAGCCAACGAACCGGAGCCTATAATTCACCCCTCCACTTT.

The V gene is TRBV27, the J gene TRBJ1-5; 10 bases line up with TRBD1. The junction had 6 bases not matched to a gene; V was cut back by 8 bases and J by 5 bases. The CDR3 sequence is 14 residues long. The germline V gene has CDR1 MNHEY and CDR2 SMNVEV (reference sequence). The CDR3 reads CASPQGQGYQPQHF. The CDR3 region has the DNA TGTGCCAGCCCACAGGGACAGGGGTATCAGCCCCAGCATTTT.

This clonotype was seen only once. This rearrangement joins TRBV6-1 to TRBJ2-1, with D perhaps TRBD2 (5 bases). The CDR3 is made up of 13 amino acids. Trimming left V 8 bases short and J 10 bases short, with 18 bases between. Looked up from germline, CDR1 is MNHNS and CDR2 is SASEGT. The CDR3 coding sequence is TGTGCCAGCTATGTGTCTTCGGGGTACGAGCAGTTCTTC. Encoded protein: CASYVSSGYEQFF.

Of note for this clonotype: One junction end does not reproduce the germline sequence, and a read error may be involved. The chain employs TRBV28 and TRBJ2-5; D is perhaps TRBD1 (5 bases). CDR1 and CDR2 from the germline V gene are MDHEN and SYDVKM. The CDR3 has 15 residues. Here the CDR3 DNA reads TGTGCCGGCAGTTCCCCCGAAGGGGCCAGGGAGACCCAGTACTTC. Residues: CAGSSPEGARETQYF.

In this sample, this clonotype turned up many times. CDR3 sequence: CASGQIYEQYF. The DNA of the CDR3 is TGTGCCAGCGGACAGATTTACGAGCAGTACTTC. This chain uses TRBV12-3 or TRBV12-4 with TRBJ2-7; weak D call: TRBD1 (6 bases). V lost 8 bases and J 4 bases, leaving 9 bases between the germline ends. The CDR3 runs to 11 residues.

A few counts support this clonotype. V gene TRBV20-1 combines with J gene TRBJ1-2; D is possibly TRBD1 (6 bases). The CDR3 sequence is 13 residues long. Trimming took off 6 bases at V and 3 bases at J, with 14 bases between the two ends. The V gene's germline CDR1 is DFQATT and CDR2 SNEGSKA (reference sequence). DNA of the CDR3: TGCAGTGCGGGGGGGCGGGCTCACTATGGCTACACCTTC. Its protein is CSAGGRAHYGYTF.

This rearrangement joins TRBV7-9 to TRBJ1-1; possible D gene TRBD1, 5 bases. V lost 3 bases to trimming and J lost 1 base, with 12 bases between them. Germline CDR1 reads SEHNR; CDR2 reads FQNEAQ (reference sequence). The CDR3 has 15 amino acids. The CDR3 spells CASSFLGTQNTEAFF. The DNA for the CDR3 is TGTGCCAGCAGCTTCCTGGGGACCCAGAACACTGAAGCTTTCTTT.

This clonotype has just a few counts. The gene calls are TRBV4-1 and TRBJ2-7; 12 bases line up with TRBD2. Germline lookup yields CDR1 MGHRA and CDR2 YSYEKL. With 3 bases clipped from V and 5 bases from J, the junction kept 11 bases outside the gene matches. The CDR3 contains 17 residues. CDR3 loop: CASSHRTSGNSADEQYF. The CDR3 DNA follows: TGCGCCAGCAGCCATAGGACTAGCGGGAACTCTGCCGACGAGCAGTACTTC.

This chain joins TRBV3-1 and TRBJ2-7; 15 nucleotides align to TRBD2. This CDR3 spans 17 amino acids. V lost 6 bases to trimming and J lost 2 bases; unmatched junction nucleotides: 8. Germline CDR1 is LGHDT and CDR2 is YNNKEL (reference sequence). CDR3 DNA sequence: TGTGCCAGCAGATCCGGGACTAGCGGGGGGCCAGCCTACGAGCAGTACTTC. Its protein product is CASRSGTSGGPAYEQYF.